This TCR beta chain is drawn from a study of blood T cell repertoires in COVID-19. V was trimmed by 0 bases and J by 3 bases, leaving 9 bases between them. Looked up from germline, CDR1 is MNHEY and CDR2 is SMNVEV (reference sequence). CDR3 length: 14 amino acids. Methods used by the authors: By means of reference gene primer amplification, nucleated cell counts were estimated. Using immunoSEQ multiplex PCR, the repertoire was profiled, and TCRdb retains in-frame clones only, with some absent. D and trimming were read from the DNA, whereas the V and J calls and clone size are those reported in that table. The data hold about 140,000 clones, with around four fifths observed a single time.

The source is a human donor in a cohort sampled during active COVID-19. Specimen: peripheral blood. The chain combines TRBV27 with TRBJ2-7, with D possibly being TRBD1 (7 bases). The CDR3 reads CASSLSQGGYEQYF. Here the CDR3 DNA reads TGTGCCAGCAGTTTATCCCAGGGGGGCTACGAGCAGTACTTC.